Listed below are T cell receptor beta chains from one sample, sequenced in a study of blood T cell repertoires in COVID-19. Clones were read by immunoSEQ multiplex PCR, and TCRdb kept only the in-frame ones, dropping some. The data contain tens of thousands of clones, about nine tenths of them singletons. Material for sequencing was peripheral blood. The source of these receptors is a male donor with acute or convalescent COVID-19. The CDR3 runs from the conserved cysteine through the conserved F or W. A D gene is named only where the DNA matches it firmly. The size entry is marked missing in some rows and otherwise reads once, few, many or a size class.

D | size | J | V | DNA | CDR3
NA | NA | TRBJ2-5 | TRBV28 | TGTGCCAGCAGTCAGAGGCAAGAGACCCAGTACTTC | CASSQRQETQYF
NA | NA | TRBJ1-6 | TRBV19 | TGTGCCAGTAGTATCGGACAGAACTATAATTCACCCCTCCACTTT | CASSIGQNYNSPLHF
NA | NA | TRBJ1-5 | TRBV5-4 | TGTGCCAGCAGCCCCTCGGAGGTTTGGGCGGGCAATCAGCCCCAGCATTTT | CASSPSEVWAGNQPQHF
NA | few | TRBJ2-5 | TRBV12-3/TRBV12-4 | TGTGCCAGCAGTTTTTCGGGGGAAGAGACCCAGTACTTC | CASSFSGEETQYF
TRBD1 | NA | TRBJ1-2 | TRBV12-3/TRBV12-4 | TGTGCCAGCAGTAAGGACAGGAACTATGGCTACACCTTC | CASSKDRNYGYTF
NA | once | TRBJ2-2 | TRBV7-6 | TGTGCCAGCAGCTTTGGGACTCCCGGGGCGTTCACCGGGGAGCTGTTTTTT | CASSFGTPGAFTGELFF
NA | many | TRBJ2-7 | TRBV6-2/TRBV6-3 | TGTGCCAGCACCCCTTACCCGGAGGGGTCCTACGAGCAGTACTTC | CASTPYPEGSYEQYF
NA | NA | TRBJ1-5 | TRBV2 | TGTGCCAGCAGTGAAGGCAGACAGGATAGCAATCAGCCCCAGCATTTT | CASSEGRQDSNQPQHF
TRBD1 | NA | TRBJ1-1 | TRBV18 | TGTGCCAGCTCACAGGGACAGACTTTGAACACTGAAGCTTTCTTT | CASSQGQTLNTEAFF
TRBD1 | NA | TRBJ1-5 | TRBV6-1 | TGTGCCAGCAGTGCCACAGGGGGTATAAGCAATCAGCCCCAGCATTTT | CASSATGGISNQPQHF
NA | NA | TRBJ1-5 | TRBV6-1 | TGTGCCAGCAGTGAAGCGGGGGTCGGGGGACAGCCCCAGCATTTT | CASSEAGVGGQPQHF